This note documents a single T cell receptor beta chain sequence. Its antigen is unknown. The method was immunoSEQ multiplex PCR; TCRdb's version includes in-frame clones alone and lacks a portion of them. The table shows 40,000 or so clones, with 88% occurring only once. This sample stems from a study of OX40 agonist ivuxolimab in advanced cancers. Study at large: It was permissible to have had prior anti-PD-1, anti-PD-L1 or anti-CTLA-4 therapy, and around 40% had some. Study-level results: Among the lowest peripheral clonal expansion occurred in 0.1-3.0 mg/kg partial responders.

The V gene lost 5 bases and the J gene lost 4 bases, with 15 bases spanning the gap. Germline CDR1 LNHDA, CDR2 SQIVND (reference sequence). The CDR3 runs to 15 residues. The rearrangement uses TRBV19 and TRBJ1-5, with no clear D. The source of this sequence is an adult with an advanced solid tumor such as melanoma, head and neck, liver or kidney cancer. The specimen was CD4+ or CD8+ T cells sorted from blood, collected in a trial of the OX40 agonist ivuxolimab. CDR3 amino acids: CASSWTGPGNQPQHF. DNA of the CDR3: TGTGCCAGTAGTTGGACGGGCCCTGGGAATCAGCCCCAGCATTTT.